A selection of T cell receptor beta chains follows, all from one sample in a study of CD8 T cells in ankylosing spondylitis. Each CDR3 protein is one row after TCRdb ran MiXCR on the 5' RACE reads. This table holds around 430,000 distinct CDR3 sequences, approximately 17% found once. The material sequenced was blood, either unsorted or a sorted T cell fraction (not recorded which). The receptors shown here come from a male donor with ankylosing spondylitis. CDR3s include the opening cysteine and the closing phenylalanine or tryptophan. The order of the fields is V gene, J gene, D gene, clone size, CDR3 protein, CDR3 DNA. A D gene is named only where the DNA matches it firmly. Size tells how often a clone was seen (once, few, many) or the class of an expanded clone, and some rows leave it out.

V: TRBV7-8
J: TRBJ2-1
D: TRBD1
size: few
CDR3: CASSATGDGINEQFF
DNA: TGTGCCAGCAGCGCAACAGGGGACGGGATTAATGAGCAGTTCTTC

V: TRBV20-1
J: TRBJ2-3
D: TRBD1
size: few
CDR3: CSAGDRVAMADTQYF
DNA: TGCAGTGCCGGGGACAGGGTGGCGATGGCAGATACGCAGTATTTT

V: TRBV4-2
J: TRBJ1-1
D: TRBD1
size: -
CDR3: CASVRQGGWITEAFF
DNA: TGTGCCAGCGTACGACAGGGGGGATGGATCACTGAAGCTTTCTTT

V: TRBV30
J: TRBJ1-1
D: -
size: few
CDR3: CAWTKSGAGEAFF
DNA: TGTGCCTGGACCAAATCCGGGGCCGGTGAAGCTTTCTTT

V: TRBV4-1
J: TRBJ1-4
D: -
size: many
CDR3: CASSQGDSPSEKLFF
DNA: TGCGCCAGCAGCCAAGGAGACAGCCCATCCGAAAAACTGTTTTTT

V: TRBV12-3/TRBV12-4
J: TRBJ2-1
D: TRBD2
size: -
CDR3: CAISSTMGTSGHHNEQFF
DNA: TGTGCCATCAGTTCAACCATGGGGACTAGCGGGCACCACAATGAGCAGTTCTTC

V: TRBV4-3
J: TRBJ2-5
D: TRBD2
size: many
CDR3: CASSEGTSGSQGTQYF
DNA: TGCGCCAGCAGCGAAGGGACTAGCGGGAGCCAGGGGACCCAGTACTTC

V: TRBV20-1
J: TRBJ2-2
D: -
size: -
CDR3: CSALSPGATGELFF
DNA: TGCAGTGCTCTTTCCCCAGGGGCCACCGGGGAGCTGTTTTTT

V: TRBV12-3/TRBV12-4
J: TRBJ1-1
D: -
size: many
CDR3: CASNPGRGNTEAFF
DNA: TGTGCCAGCAACCCCGGTCGGGGGAACACTGAAGCTTTCTTT

V: TRBV11-2
J: TRBJ2-7
D: TRBD2
size: -
CDR3: CASSLGRSLAVYEQYF
DNA: TGTGCCAGCAGCTTAGGGAGGAGTCTAGCGGTCTACGAGCAGTACTTC

V: TRBV4-3
J: TRBJ2-5
D: -
size: -
CDR3: CASSQVGGQETQYF
DNA: TGCGCCAGCAGCCAAGTTGGGGGCCAAGAGACCCAGTACTTC

V: TRBV20-1
J: TRBJ1-5
D: -
size: -
CDR3: CSARVGSNQPQHF
DNA: TGCAGTGCTAGAGTAGGTAGCAATCAGCCCCAGCATTTT

V: TRBV12-3/TRBV12-4
J: TRBJ1-2
D: -
size: few
CDR3: CASSLAGQDYGYTF
DNA: TGTGCCAGCAGTTTAGCTGGACAAGACTATGGCTACACCTTC

V: TRBV11-3
J: TRBJ2-1
D: TRBD2
size: few
CDR3: CASRAGGGEQFF
DNA: TGTGCCAGCAGGGCGGGGGGAGGTGAGCAGTTCTTC

V: TRBV3-1
J: TRBJ2-5
D: TRBD1
size: -
CDR3: CASSQVGTGWETQYF
DNA: TGTGCCAGCAGCCAAGTTGGGACAGGGTGGGAGACCCAGTACTTC

V: TRBV12-3/TRBV12-4
J: TRBJ2-6
D: TRBD1
size: many
CDR3: CASSLVTGGSGANVLTF
DNA: TGTGCCAGCAGTTTGGTGACAGGGGGCTCTGGGGCCAACGTCCTGACTTTC

V: TRBV20-1
J: TRBJ1-5
D: -
size: few
CDR3: CSARGVVGGVGQPQHF
DNA: TGCAGTGCTAGGGGAGTGGTTGGGGGGGTAGGGCAGCCCCAGCATTTT

V: TRBV7-2
J: TRBJ1-5
D: -
size: -
CDR3: CASSGSQGLLNQPQHF
DNA: TGTGCCAGCAGCGGAAGTCAGGGACTTTTAAATCAGCCCCAGCATTTT